Following are 3 T cell receptor beta chains from one sample sequenced in a study of STAT5B mutations in CD4+ large granular lymphocyte leukemia. The assay was immunoSEQ multiplex PCR, and TCRdb's table has in-frame clones only and misses some. The profile shows fewer than 40,000 clones, approximately 82% of them singletons. The sample comprised CD4+ T cells from blood buffy coats. Receptors originate from a human donor in good health.

The chain employs TRBV10-3 and TRBJ1-2; 9 positions match TRBD1. Germline values: CDR1 ENHRY, CDR2 SYGVKD. This CDR3 spans 15 amino acids. V gave up 4 bases and J gave up 1 base; unmatched junction bases: 4. DNA of the CDR3: TGTGCCATCAGTGGGGGACAGGGCAATAACTATGGCTACACCTTC. This gives the protein CAISGGQGNNYGYTF.

The CDR3 sequence is CASSSGQGPPSYNSPLHF. Here the CDR3 DNA reads TGTGCCAGCAGCAGTGGACAGGGGCCACCCTCCTATAATTCACCCCTCCACTTT. This chain joins TRBV5-4 and TRBJ1-6; 9 bases are a match to TRBD1. Looked up from germline, CDR1 is SGHNT and CDR2 is YYREEE (reference sequence). The CDR3 spans 18 residues. V lost 4 bases and J lost 0; bases outside the gene matches: 8.

CDR3: CASSLSGQGQQTQYF. DNA for the CDR3: TGTGCCAGCAGCTTATCGGGACAGGGACAACAGACCCAGTACTTC. This chain connects TRBV7-2 to TRBJ2-5, with 9 bases aligning to TRBD1. With V trimmed by 2 bases and J by 6 bases, 7 bases remained unmatched. There are 15 residues in the CDR3. Looked up from germline, CDR1 is SGHTA and CDR2 is FQGNSA.